This TCR beta chain emerged from a study of prognosis after radiotherapy for stage I lung cancer. Study context: Individuals diagnosed with stage I non-small cell lung cancer underwent enrollment between 2018 and January 2019. Broader study findings: A fall in unique TCR clone counts followed stereotactic body radiation therapy, with medians of roughly 10,000 versus 7,000.

From genomic DNA, TCR beta CDR3 was amplified by two-round multiplex PCR. Primers (each specific to one TRBV or TRBJ gene) were used in first-round PCR. TCRdb reprocessed the multiplex PCR reads via MiXCR and lists one record per CDR3 protein. The sample holds roughly 15,000 distinct CDR3 sequences, 30% to 40% seen once. Unmatched junction bases numbered 9, after V lost 3 bases and J lost 5 bases. The CDR3 is 16 residues long. Germline loops: CDR1 SGHDN, CDR2 FVKESK. This clonotype was counted at least ten times. Its antigen is unidentified. The sequence derives from a donor aged 50 or older with non-small cell lung cancer. The material sequenced was PBMCs, taken before or after stereotactic body radiation therapy (not recorded which). V is TRBV14 and J is TRBJ2-1; TRBD1 matches at 8 bases. The CDR3 is CASSHWTGKGNNEQFF. In nucleotides, the CDR3 is TGTGCCAGCAGCCACTGGACAGGGAAAGGCAACAATGAGCAGTTCTTC.